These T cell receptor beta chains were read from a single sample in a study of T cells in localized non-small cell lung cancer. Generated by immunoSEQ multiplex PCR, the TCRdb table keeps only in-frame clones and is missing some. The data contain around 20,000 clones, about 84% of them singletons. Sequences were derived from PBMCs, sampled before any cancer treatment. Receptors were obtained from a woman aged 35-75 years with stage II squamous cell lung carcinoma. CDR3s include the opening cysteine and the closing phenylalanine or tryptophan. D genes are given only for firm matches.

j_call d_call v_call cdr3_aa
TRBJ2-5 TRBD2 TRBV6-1 CASRSSGRSQETQYF
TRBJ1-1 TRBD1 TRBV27 CASSRDRASEAFF
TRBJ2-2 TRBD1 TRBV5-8 CASSQWTGNTGELFF
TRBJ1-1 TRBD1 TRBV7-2 CASSLRTGSTEAFF
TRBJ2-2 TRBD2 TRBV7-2 CASSRDTSGAGELFF
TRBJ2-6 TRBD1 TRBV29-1 CSAAGGDRQGVPSGANVLTF
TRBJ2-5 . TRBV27 CASSLGRDPEETQYF
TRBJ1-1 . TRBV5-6 CASSLGGLGTEAFF
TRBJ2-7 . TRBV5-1 CASSFDRAYEQYF
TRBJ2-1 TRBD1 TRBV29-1 CSVADRGGHNEQFF
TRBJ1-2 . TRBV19 CASRGGGYYGYTF
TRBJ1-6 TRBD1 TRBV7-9 CASSLGTVVGPLHF
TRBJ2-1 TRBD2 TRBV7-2 CASSLQRESYEQFF
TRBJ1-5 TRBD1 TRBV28 CASSIGTANNQPQHF
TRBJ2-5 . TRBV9 CASSVIGGQGDETQYF
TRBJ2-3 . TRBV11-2 CASSWPGLDTDTQYF
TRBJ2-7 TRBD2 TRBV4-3 CASLRRQGGNEQYF
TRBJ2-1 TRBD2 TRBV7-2 CASSLVGGGLASYNEQFF
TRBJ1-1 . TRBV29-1 CSVVSGFGTEAFF
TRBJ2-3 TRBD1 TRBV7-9 CASSLGQPSTDTQYF
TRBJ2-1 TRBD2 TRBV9 CASSGLAGLASSSYNEQFF
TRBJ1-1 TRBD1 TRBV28 CASSPSGGRMNTEAFF
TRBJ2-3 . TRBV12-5 CASGPASVPGTDTQYF
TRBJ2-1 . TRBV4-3 CASSQIFGGTEQFF
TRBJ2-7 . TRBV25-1 CASSPPAGQATYEQYF
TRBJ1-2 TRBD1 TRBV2 CASGQGANYGYTF
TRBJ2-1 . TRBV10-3 CAIKTMGNEQFF
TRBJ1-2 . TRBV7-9 CASSSRRGQNYGYTF
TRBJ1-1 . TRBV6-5 CASTRGAVSTEAFF
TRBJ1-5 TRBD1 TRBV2 CASSNRGPGSNQPQHF
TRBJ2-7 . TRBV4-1 CASSPSDTSYEQYF
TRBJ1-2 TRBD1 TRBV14 CASSLAEGATGYTF
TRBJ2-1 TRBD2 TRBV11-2 CASSLSLRLAGVFDEQFF
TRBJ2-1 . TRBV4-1 CASSKERQGEQFF
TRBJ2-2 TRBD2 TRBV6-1 CAGAGRWVGELFF
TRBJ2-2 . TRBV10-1 CASSQNTGELFF
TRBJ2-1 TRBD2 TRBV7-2 CASSSLGLALNEQFF
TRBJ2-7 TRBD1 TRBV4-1 CASSHQDRGLEQYF
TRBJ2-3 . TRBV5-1 CASSLQRSSTDTQYF
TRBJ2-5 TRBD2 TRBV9 CASAGAGGRGTQYF
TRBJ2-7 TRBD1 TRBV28 CASSLPPGTGESHEQYF
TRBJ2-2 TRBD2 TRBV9 CASSRWGTRPGELFF
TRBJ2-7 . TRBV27 CASSLAGRGLWEQYF
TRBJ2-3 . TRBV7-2 CASSLVGDTQYF
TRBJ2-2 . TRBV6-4 CASSQGPLTGELFF
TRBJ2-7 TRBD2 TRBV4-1 CASSQESSGRFYEQYF
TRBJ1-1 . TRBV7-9 CASSQGPGRDTEAFF
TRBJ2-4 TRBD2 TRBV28 CASRYPGSGSDIQYF
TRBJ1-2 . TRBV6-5 CASSKDSAGRLGYTF
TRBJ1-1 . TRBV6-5 CASSSFGGGGTEAFF
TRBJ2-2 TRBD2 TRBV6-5 CASTRLAGGTGELFF